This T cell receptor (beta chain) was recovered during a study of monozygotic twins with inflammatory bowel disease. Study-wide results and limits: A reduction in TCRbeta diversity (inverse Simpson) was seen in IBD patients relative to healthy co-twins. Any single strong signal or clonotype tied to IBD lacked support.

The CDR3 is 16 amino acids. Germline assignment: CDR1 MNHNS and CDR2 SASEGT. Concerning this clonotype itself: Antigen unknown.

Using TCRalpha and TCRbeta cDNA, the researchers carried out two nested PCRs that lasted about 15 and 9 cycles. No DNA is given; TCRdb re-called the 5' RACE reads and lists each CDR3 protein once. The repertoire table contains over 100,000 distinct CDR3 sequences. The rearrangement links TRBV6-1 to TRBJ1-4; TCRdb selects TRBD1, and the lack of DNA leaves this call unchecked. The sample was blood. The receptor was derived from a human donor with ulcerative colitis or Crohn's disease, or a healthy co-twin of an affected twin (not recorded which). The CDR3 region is CASRPTRGQANEKLFF.